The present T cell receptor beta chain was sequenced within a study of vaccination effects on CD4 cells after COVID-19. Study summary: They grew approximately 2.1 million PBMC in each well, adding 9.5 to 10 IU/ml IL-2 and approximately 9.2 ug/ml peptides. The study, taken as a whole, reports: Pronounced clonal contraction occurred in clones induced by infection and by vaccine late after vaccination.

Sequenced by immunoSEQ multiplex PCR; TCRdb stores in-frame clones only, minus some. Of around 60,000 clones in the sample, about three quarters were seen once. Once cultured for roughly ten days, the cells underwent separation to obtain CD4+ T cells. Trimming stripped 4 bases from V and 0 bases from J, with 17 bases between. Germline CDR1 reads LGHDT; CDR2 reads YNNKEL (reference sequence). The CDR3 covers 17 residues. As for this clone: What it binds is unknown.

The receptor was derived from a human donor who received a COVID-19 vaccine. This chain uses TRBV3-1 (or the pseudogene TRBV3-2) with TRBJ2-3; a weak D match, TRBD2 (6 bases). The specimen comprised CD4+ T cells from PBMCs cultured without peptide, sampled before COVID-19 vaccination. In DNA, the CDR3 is TGTGCCAGCAGCCCGGCGGGGATCGGGGGAAGCACAGATACGCAGTATTTT. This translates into CASSPAGIGGSTDTQYF.